Following are 13 T cell receptor beta chains from one sample sequenced in a study of beta chain features in type 1 diabetes. cDNA synthesis used the whole RNA isolate, giving expressed TCRB sequences. The protocol was immunoSEQ multiplex PCR, while the TCRdb copy is restricted to in-frame clones and leaves out a portion. This table holds roughly 230,000 clones, 9% to 10% found once. Sequencing was carried out using naive CD4+ T cells from blood. The receptors were gathered from a woman in her late teens or twenties in good health.

The genes are TRBV5-1 and TRBJ1-1; D gene uncertain. V lost 0 bases and J lost 0, with 6 bases in between. Germline-derived CDR1 and CDR2 are SGHRS and YFSETQ. The CDR3 totals 14 residues. Here the CDR3 DNA reads TGCGCCAGCAGCTTGGCCAGGATGAACACTGAAGCTTTCTTT. It translates to CASSLARMNTEAFF. The full variable domain, its missing parts supplied by reference TRBV5-1 and TRBJ1-1, is KAGVTQTPRYLIKTRGQQVTLSCSPISGHRSVSWYQQTPGQGLQFLFEYFSETQRNKGNFPGRFSGRQFSNSRSEMNVSTLELGDSALYLCASSLARMNTEAFFGQGTRLTVV.

V gene TRBV11-3 combines with J gene TRBJ2-5; D is possibly TRBD1 (5 bases). This CDR3 has 16 amino acids. V gave up 1 base and J gave up 2 bases, with 14 bases separating them. Germline assignment: CDR1 SGHNT and CDR2 YENEEA. Written as DNA, the CDR3 is TGTGCCAGCAGCTTAGGCCAGGGTTGGTGGCAAGAGACCCAGTACTTC. Protein product: CASSLGQGWWQETQYF.

This clone was seen only a few times. The J gene is TRBJ1-1, the V gene TRBV9; D perhaps matches TRBD1 (6 bases). Germline V gene lookup returns CDR1 SGDLS and CDR2 YYNGEE. The CDR3 is 15 amino acids. V was pared by 0 bases and J by 5 bases, with 14 bases between. CDR3 sequence reads: CASSVAGGAVTEAFF. The CDR3 region has the DNA TGTGCCAGCAGCGTAGCTGGGGGGGCAGTTACTGAAGCTTTCTTT.

V usage is TRBV6-5 and J usage is TRBJ2-1, with D maybe TRBD2 (6 bases). The CDR3 has 13 amino acids. Germline CDR1 and CDR2: MNHEY and SVGAGI. Trimming pared 5 bases from V and 12 bases from J, leaving 17 bases between. CDR3: CASSEPGRDGQFF. The CDR3 DNA is TGTGCCAGCAGTGAACCTGGGCGGGACGGGCAGTTCTTC.

This clone was picked up a small number of times. The rearrangement uses TRBV11-2 and TRBJ2-7; 10 nucleotides match TRBD2. The CDR3 spans 17 residues. Germline CDR1 and CDR2: SGHAT and FQNNGV. With V trimmed by 0 bases and J by 3 bases, 8 bases remained unmatched. Here the CDR3 reads CASSLEIGSSGSYEQYF. CDR3 DNA: TGTGCCAGCAGCTTAGAAATAGGTTCTAGCGGGAGCTACGAGCAGTACTTC. Filled out from reference TRBV11-2 and TRBJ2-7, the complete variable domain reads EAGVAQSPRYKIIEKRQSVAFWCNPISGHATLYWYQQILGQGPKLLIQFQNNGVVDDSQLPKDRFSAERLKGVDSTLKIQPAKLEDSAVYLCASSLEIGSSGSYEQYFGPGTRLTVT.

V and J are TRBV5-4 and TRBJ2-7, with D perhaps matching TRBD2 (6 bases). The CDR3 has 16 amino acids. V was trimmed by 0 bases and J by 0 bases, leaving 13 bases between them. Germline V gene sequence: CDR1 SGHNT, CDR2 YYREEE (reference sequence). The CDR3 DNA reads as TGTGCCAGCAGCTTGGGTGGGCGGGGATCCTCCTACGAGCAGTACTTC. Its protein product is CASSLGGRGSSYEQYF.

This clone was found a few times. The V call is TRBV5-1, the J call TRBJ1-1; D not certain. CDR3 size: 13 residues. Deletions cut 0 bases from V and 2 bases from J, with 5 bases between. The germline V gene has CDR1 SGHRS and CDR2 YFSETQ. The CDR3 DNA reads TGCGCCAGCAGCTTGGCAGAAAACACTGAAGCTTTCTTT. Translating it yields CASSLAENTEAFF.

This rearrangement joins TRBV27 to TRBJ1-3, with D hard to call. V lost 3 bases and J lost 1, with 7 bases in between. In germline, CDR1 is MNHEY, CDR2 SMNVEV (reference sequence). The CDR3 length is 14 residues. In DNA form, the CDR3 reads TGTGCCAGCAGTTTGCGGGTGTCTGGAAACACCATATATTTT. This sequence encodes CASSLRVSGNTIYF.

Only a few counts were recorded for this clone. The gene calls are TRBV5-1 and TRBJ2-1, with a weak D call TRBD2 (6 bases). Trimming pared 0 bases from V and 5 bases from J, leaving 9 bases between. The CDR3 spans 14 residues. The germline CDR1 and CDR2 sequences are SGHRS and YFSETQ. The CDR3 loop is CASSLVAGNNEQFF. The CDR3 DNA reads TGCGCCAGCAGCTTGGTCGCGGGAAACAATGAGCAGTTCTTC.

The table lists this clone with a few counts. This chain joins TRBV7-2 and TRBJ2-1; 11 bases map to TRBD2. The CDR3 consists of 17 residues. Germline CDR1 is SGHTA and CDR2 is FQGNSA. V gave up 3 bases and J gave up 5 bases; unmatched junction bases: 9. The CDR3 loop reads CASSFLAGGPGDNEQFF. The CDR3 region has the DNA TGTGCCAGCAGCTTTTTAGCGGGAGGGCCGGGGGACAATGAGCAGTTCTTC.

This clone was seen a handful of times. The chain has TRBV2 and TRBJ2-5; maybe TRBD2 (5 bases). Germline V lookup: CDR1 SNHLY, CDR2 FYNNEI. V was shortened by 7 bases and J by 4 bases, with 22 bases between the two germline ends. This CDR3 region has 16 residues. CDR3 sequence reads: CASILSFRHGVETQYF. Here the CDR3 DNA reads TGTGCCAGCATCCTCTCTTTCAGGCACGGGGTAGAGACCCAGTACTTC.

This clone was counted a few times. The V gene is TRBV30, the J gene TRBJ2-3; 12 bases map to TRBD2. CDR1 and CDR2 (germline): GTSNPN, SVGIG (reference sequence). The CDR3 spans 16 residues. Germline trimming cut 0 bases from V and 6 bases from J; bases unmatched to any gene: 7. The CDR3 DNA is TGTGCCTGGAGTGTGGCTAGCGGGAGGGCTTGGGATACGCAGTATTTT. It specifies CAWSVASGRAWDTQYF.

This clone was picked up a small number of times. The chain couples TRBV7-8 to TRBJ2-5; weak D call: TRBD2 (5 bases). Germline V gene data show CDR1 as SGHVS and CDR2 as FQNEAQ. The CDR3 is 15 residues long. The V end was cut by 6 bases, the J end by 5 bases, with 19 bases between. The CDR3 DNA sequence: TGTGCCAGCAGTACTGAAGGGAGTCGAATGGAGACCCAGTACTTC. It codes for CASSTEGSRMETQYF.